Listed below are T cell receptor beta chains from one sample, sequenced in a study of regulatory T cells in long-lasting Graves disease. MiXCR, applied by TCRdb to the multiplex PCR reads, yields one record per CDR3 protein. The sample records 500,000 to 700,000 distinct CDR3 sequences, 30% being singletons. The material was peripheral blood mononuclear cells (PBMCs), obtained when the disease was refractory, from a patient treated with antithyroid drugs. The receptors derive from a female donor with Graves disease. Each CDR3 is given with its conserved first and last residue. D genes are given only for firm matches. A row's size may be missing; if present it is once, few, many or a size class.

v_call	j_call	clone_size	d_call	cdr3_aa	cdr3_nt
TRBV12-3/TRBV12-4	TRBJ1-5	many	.	CASSPADGANQPQHF	TGTGCCAGCAGTCCAGCAGACGGAGCCAATCAGCCCCAGCATTTT
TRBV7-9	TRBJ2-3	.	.	CAIKTGSPTDTQYF	TGTGCCATAAAAACCGGGAGCCCCACAGATACGCAGTATTTT
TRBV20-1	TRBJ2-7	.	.	CSARGTLVGYEQYF	TGCAGTGCTAGGGGGACACTAGTGGGCTACGAGCAGTACTTC
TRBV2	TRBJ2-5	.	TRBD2	CASKRRVGRRGETQYF	TGTGCCAGCAAGCGAAGGGTCGGGAGGAGGGGAGAGACCCAGTACTTC
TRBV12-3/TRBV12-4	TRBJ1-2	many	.	CASSLALRLPYGYTF	TGTGCCAGCAGTTTAGCGTTGCGTCTCCCGTATGGCTACACCTTC
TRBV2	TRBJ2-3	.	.	CASSETADTQYF	TGTGCCAGCAGTGAAACAGCCGATACGCAGTATTTT
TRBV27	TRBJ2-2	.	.	CASSQGTNTGELFF	TGTGCCAGCAGTCAGGGGACAAACACCGGGGAGCTGTTTTTT
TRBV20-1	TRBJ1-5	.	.	CSASAGYSNQPQHF	TGCAGTGCTAGTGCAGGATATAGCAATCAGCCCCAGCATTTT
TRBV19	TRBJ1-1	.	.	CASSIFPDRNTEAFF	TGTGCCAGTAGTATTTTTCCCGACAGAAACACTGAAGCTTTCTTT
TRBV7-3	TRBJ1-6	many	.	CASSPSIGLDIFNSPLHF	TGTGCCAGCAGCCCTTCGATCGGACTGGACATCTTTAATTCACCCCTCCACTTT
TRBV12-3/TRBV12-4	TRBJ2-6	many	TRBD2	CASTMVAGGAGANVLTF	TGTGCCAGCACCATGGTCGCGGGGGGAGCTGGGGCCAACGTCCTGACTTTC
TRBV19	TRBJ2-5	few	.	CASSIDRSKETQYF	TGTGCCAGTAGTATTGACCGCAGTAAAGAGACCCAGTACTTC
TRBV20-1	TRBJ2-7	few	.	CSARVLDSPREQYF	TGCAGTGCTAGAGTTCTGGACTCCCCTCGCGAGCAGTACTTC
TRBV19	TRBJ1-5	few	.	CASSMGRAANQPQHF	TGTGCCAGTAGTATGGGTAGGGCAGCCAATCAGCCCCAGCATTTT
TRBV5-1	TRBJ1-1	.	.	CASSLGGGLTEAFF	TGCGCCAGCAGCTTAGGAGGAGGTTTGACTGAAGCTTTCTTT
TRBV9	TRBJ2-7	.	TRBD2	CASREGLAAVMQYF	TGTGCCAGCAGAGAGGGACTAGCGGCCGTTATGCAGTACTTC
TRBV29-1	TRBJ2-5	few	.	CSVDLEVPQETQYF	TGCAGCGTTGATCTGGAGGTCCCACAAGAGACCCAGTACTTC
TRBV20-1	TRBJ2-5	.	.	CSARDGLAPETQYF	TGCAGTGCTAGAGATGGGCTAGCTCCCGAGACCCAGTACTTC
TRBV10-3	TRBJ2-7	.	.	CAISDIGEQYF	TGTGCCATCAGTGACATCGGTGAGCAGTACTTC
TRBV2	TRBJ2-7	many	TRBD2	CASTQRASGRWRSYEQYF	TGTGCCAGCACCCAACGGGCTAGCGGGAGGTGGCGTTCCTACGAGCAGTACTTC
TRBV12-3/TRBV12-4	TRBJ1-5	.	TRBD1	CATATGGRLQPQHF	TGTGCCACCGCGACAGGGGGTAGGCTTCAGCCCCAGCATTTT
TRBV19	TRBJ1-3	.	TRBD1	CASSTSGTAQRNTIYF	TGTGCCAGTAGTACCTCCGGGACAGCACAACGAAACACCATATATTTT
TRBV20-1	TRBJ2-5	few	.	CSAEQGAEETQYF	TGCAGTGCCGAGCAGGGAGCAGAAGAGACCCAGTACTTC
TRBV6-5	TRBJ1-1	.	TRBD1	CASSYRNPGGLGTTEAFF	TGTGCCAGCAGTTACCGAAATCCAGGGGGCTTAGGTACCACTGAAGCTTTCTTT
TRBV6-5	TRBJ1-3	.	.	CASSYLGTPGNTIYF	TGTGCCAGCAGTTACCTCGGGACTCCTGGAAACACCATATATTTT
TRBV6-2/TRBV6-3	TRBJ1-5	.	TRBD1	CASSYNTGTGLDQPQHF	TGTGCCAGCAGTTATAATACCGGGACAGGGCTCGATCAGCCCCAGCATTTT
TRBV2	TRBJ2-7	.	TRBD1	CASEDRGSYEQYF	TGTGCCAGCGAGGACAGGGGCAGCTACGAGCAGTACTTC
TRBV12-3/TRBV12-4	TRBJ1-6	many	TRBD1	CASSLGQGNSPLHF	TGTGCCAGCAGCCTGGGACAGGGAAATTCACCCCTCCACTTT
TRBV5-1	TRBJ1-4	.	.	CASSFYRGDEKLFF	TGCGCCAGCAGCTTTTATCGGGGGGATGAAAAACTGTTTTTT
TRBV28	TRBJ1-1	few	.	CASSPPGVRNTEAFF	TGTGCCAGCAGCCCTCCAGGGGTCCGCAACACTGAAGCTTTCTTT